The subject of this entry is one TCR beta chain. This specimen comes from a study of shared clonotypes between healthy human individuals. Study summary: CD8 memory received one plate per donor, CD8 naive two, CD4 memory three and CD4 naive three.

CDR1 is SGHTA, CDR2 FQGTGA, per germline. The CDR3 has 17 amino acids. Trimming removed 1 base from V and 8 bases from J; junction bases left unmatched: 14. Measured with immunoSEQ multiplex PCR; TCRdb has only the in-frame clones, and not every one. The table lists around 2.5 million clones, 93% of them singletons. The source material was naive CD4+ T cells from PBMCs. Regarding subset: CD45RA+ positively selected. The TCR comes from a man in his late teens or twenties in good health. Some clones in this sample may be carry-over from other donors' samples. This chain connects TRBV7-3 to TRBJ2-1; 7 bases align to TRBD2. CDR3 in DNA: TGTGCCAGCAGCTTAAGGGGAGGGAAGGTCACTGGCGATGAGCAGTTCTTC. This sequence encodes CASSLRGGKVTGDEQFF. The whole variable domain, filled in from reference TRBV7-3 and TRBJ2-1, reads GAGVSQTPSNKVTEKGKYVELRCDPISGHTALYWYRQSLGQGPEFLIYFQGTGAADDSGLPNDRFFAVRPEGSVSTLKIQRTERGDSAVYLCASSLRGGKVTGDEQFFGPGTRLTVL.